These 24 T cell receptor beta chains share one sample of origin, sequenced in a study of T cells in Graves' hyperthyroidism and ophthalmopathy. RNA transcripts provided the source from which TCR beta CDR3 regions were amplified. The TCR CDR3 was amplified in a first-round RT-PCR using the HTBI primer set. One entry per CDR3 protein, called by TCRdb with MiXCR from the multiplex PCR reads. The sample contains hundreds of thousands of distinct CDR3 sequences, about two fifths of which appear only once. Sequencing input: blood. These TCRs come from a man aged 18 to 29 with Graves' hyperthyroidism.

The chain uses TRBV11-2 and TRBJ1-4; 8 nucleotides agree with TRBD1. Trimming cost V 5 bases and J 7 bases; bases outside gene matches: 6. This CDR3 spans 14 amino acids. Germline-derived CDR1 and CDR2 are SGHAT and FQNNGV. CDR3 loop: CASSGGQGFEKLFF. CDR3 DNA: TGTGCCAGCAGCGGAGGACAGGGTTTTGAAAAACTGTTTTTT.

This clonotype was observed at least ten times. The chain has TRBV7-9 and TRBJ1-1; TRBD1 might be the D (5 bases). The CDR3 spans 14 residues. In germline, CDR1 is SEHNR, CDR2 FQNEAQ (reference sequence). Trimming stripped 0 bases from V and 6 bases from J, with 11 bases between. The CDR3 is CASSLAILGPEAFF. CDR3 nucleotide sequence: TGTGCCAGCAGCTTAGCAATCTTGGGACCTGAAGCTTTCTTT.

This clonotype was picked up many times. V and J are TRBV7-9 and TRBJ2-6; D ambiguous. The V end was cut by 3 bases, the J end by 7 bases, with 7 bases between. The CDR3 totals 13 residues. Germline V CDR1 and CDR2: SEHNR, FQNEAQ (reference sequence). The CDR3 loop is CASSLGSANVLTF. In nucleotides, the CDR3 is TGTGCCAGCAGCTTGGGGTCCGCCAACGTCCTGACTTTC.

This clonotype appeared many times. The V call is TRBV7-9, the J call TRBJ1-6, with D possibly TRBD1 on 5 matching bases. Trimming cost V 4 bases and J 7 bases, with 11 bases left between them. Germline V gives CDR1 SEHNR, CDR2 FQNEAQ (reference sequence). This CDR3 spans 14 amino acids. The CDR3 region is CASSSTTENSPLHF. The CDR3, as DNA: TGTGCCAGCAGCTCAACGACAGAAAATTCACCCCTCCACTTT.

This clonotype was recorded a few times. The rearrangement uses TRBV20-1 and TRBJ2-5; tentatively, D is TRBD1 (7 bases). The CDR3 is made up of 15 amino acids. Germline CDR1 reads DFQATT; CDR2 reads SNEGSKA (reference sequence). V lost 5 bases and J lost 7, with 23 bases in between. CDR3 coding DNA: TGCAGTGCTCCCCCAGGGGGAAGCGGGTCCGGGACCCAGTACTTC. Its translation: CSAPPGGSGSGTQYF.

Ten or more counts support this clonotype. The V gene is TRBV10-3, the J gene TRBJ1-5, with D tentatively TRBD1 (6 bases). The germline V and J ends were trimmed by 6 bases and 4 bases, with 19 bases remaining between them. The germline CDR1 and CDR2 sequences are ENHRY and SYGVKD. The CDR3 length is 16 residues. CDR3 sequence: CAIRRIHGQRNQPQHF. The CDR3 DNA reads as TGTGCCATCAGGAGAATTCACGGACAGAGAAATCAGCCCCAGCATTTT.

A remark on this clonotype: A read error may produce the germline difference seen at one junction end. V and J are TRBV2 and TRBJ2-5, with TRBD2 matching over 11 bases. Germline V gene sequence: CDR1 SNHLY, CDR2 FYNNEI. CDR3 length: 13 residues. CDR3 DNA sequence: TGTGCCAGCGGGGGACTAGCGGACGTCGAATGTTCTTTC. This gives the protein CASGGLADVECSF.

This clonotype has a count of ten or more. The chain employs TRBV20-1 and TRBJ1-2; D not certain. This CDR3 has 13 residues. The V end lost 0 bases, the J end lost 7 bases, and 12 bases lay between the germline ends. Germline CDR1 reads DFQATT; CDR2 reads SNEGSKA (reference sequence). The CDR3 loop is CSARDFSTSGYTF. The DNA of the CDR3 is TGCAGTGCTAGAGATTTCAGCACGAGTGGCTACACCTTC.

V is TRBV15 and J is TRBJ1-5, with a weak D call TRBD1 (5 bases). With 3 bases removed from V and 4 bases from J, the gap between germline ends came to 13 bases. CDR1 is LNHNV, CDR2 YYDKDF, per germline (reference sequence). The CDR3 spans 15 residues. The CDR3 sequence: CATSSLGRGNQPQHF. CDR3 DNA: TGTGCCACCAGCAGCTTGGGACGAGGGAATCAGCCCCAGCATTTT.

The V call is TRBV20-1, the J call TRBJ1-1; a possible D gene is TRBD1 (5 bases). The CDR3 is 15 residues long. Trimming removed 5 bases at V and 0 bases at J, with 16 bases between. The germline V gene encodes CDR1 DFQATT and CDR2 SNEGSKA (reference sequence). CDR3 protein: CSAGYGTLLNTEAFF. The CDR3 nucleotides read TGCAGTGCTGGGTACGGGACGTTACTGAACACTGAAGCTTTCTTT.

The table lists this clonotype with a few counts. This sequence joins TRBV5-1 and TRBJ2-5; D is possibly TRBD1 (7 bases). The V gene's germline CDR1 is SGHRS and CDR2 YFSETQ. The CDR3 runs 16 residues. The germline V and J ends were trimmed by 0 bases and 5 bases, with 17 bases remaining between them. The CDR3 nucleotides are TGCGCCAGCAGCTTGGGGCCCATGGAGGGGGCGGAGACCCAGTACTTC. This gives the protein CASSLGPMEGAETQYF.

As regards this clonotype: The junction and the germline gene differ at one end; a read error may be behind it. The chain employs TRBV12-3 or TRBV12-4 and TRBJ2-7, with a weak D call TRBD1 (6 bases). CDR3 length: 14 amino acids. The CDR3 DNA sequence: TGTGCCAGCAGTCCGGCCGGGACATCCTTCGAGCAGTACTTC. Protein: CASSPAGTSFEQYF.

The J gene is TRBJ2-7, the V gene TRBV6-1; the D gene is possibly TRBD2 (6 bases). V lost 11 bases and J 3 bases, leaving 11 bases between the germline ends. This CDR3 spans 11 amino acids. Germline V gives CDR1 MNHNS, CDR2 SASEGT. CDR3 region: CAVGGNYEQYF. The DNA for the CDR3 is TGTGCCGTGGGGGGAAACTACGAGCAGTACTTC.

This rearrangement joins TRBV10-2 to TRBJ1-1; weak D call: TRBD1 (6 bases). V lost 1 base and J 4 bases, leaving 13 bases between the germline ends. This CDR3 has 15 amino acids. Germline values: CDR1 WSHSY, CDR2 SAAADI. The chain's CDR3 is CASSELWTVSTEAFF. The CDR3 DNA sequence: TGCGCCAGCAGTGAGTTATGGACAGTTTCCACTGAAGCTTTCTTT.

This clonotype was counted between two and nine times. This chain uses TRBV12-3 or TRBV12-4 with TRBJ2-7; no firm D call. Trimming removed 7 bases at V and 5 bases at J, with 18 bases between. This CDR3 is built from 14 residues. CDR3 nucleotides: TGTGCCAGCACCGCCGGACGGGCCTGGGACGAGCAGTACTTC. This sequence encodes CASTAGRAWDEQYF.

There are many counts of this clonotype. This rearrangement joins TRBV9 to TRBJ1-4; no definite D call. CDR1 and CDR2 (germline): SGDLS, YYNGEE. The CDR3 has 14 amino acids. V lost 0 bases, J lost 6 bases, and 9 bases lay in between. The CDR3, as DNA: TGTGCCAGCAGCGTAGCTCCAAGCGATGAAAAACTGTTTTTT. Translation: CASSVAPSDEKLFF. Variable domain in full (rest from reference TRBV9 and TRBJ1-4): DSGVTQTPKHLITATGQRVTLRCSPRSGDLSVYWYQQSLDQGLQFLIQYYNGEERAKGNILERFSAQQFPDLHSELNLSSLELGDSALYFCASSVAPSDEKLFFGSGTQLSVL.

In its sample, this clonotype was seen many times. The rearrangement links TRBV15 to TRBJ1-6, with no clear D. The CDR3 length is 12 residues. The germline V gene has CDR1 LNHNV and CDR2 YYDKDF (reference sequence). V lost 0 bases, J lost 10 bases, and 4 bases lay in between. As DNA, the CDR3 is TGTGCCACCAGCAGAGATGAATCACCCCTCCACTTT. This codes for CATSRDESPLHF. Looking up the rest from reference TRBV15 and TRBJ1-6 gives the full variable domain: DAMVIQNPRYQVTQFGKPVTLSCSQTLNHNVMYWYQQKSSQAPKLLFHYYDKDFNNEADTPDNFQSRRPNTSFCFLDIRSPGLGDTAMYLCATSRDESPLHFGNGTRLTVT.

Of note for this clonotype: A much larger clone lies a single base off, so this may be a read error. The chain recombines TRBV11-2 with TRBJ2-7; 9 positions match TRBD1. Germline CDR1 and CDR2: SGHAT and FQNNGV. The CDR3 consists of 14 residues. The CDR3 region is CASSKGQGRYERYF. The CDR3 DNA reads as TGTGCCAGCAGCAAAGGACAGGGGAGGTACGAGCGGTACTTC.

This clonotype was observed at least ten times. The V gene is TRBV24-1, the J gene TRBJ2-2; D is undetermined. Trimming pared 10 bases from V and 3 bases from J, leaving 8 bases between. The CDR3 extends over 12 amino acids. The germline V gene encodes CDR1 KGHDR and CDR2 SFDVKD. The CDR3 loop reads CATGSDTGELFF. The CDR3 DNA sequence: TGTGCCACAGGGTCGGACACCGGGGAGCTGTTTTTT.

A remark on this clonotype: This could be a read error, since a much larger clone is one nucleotide away. The chain recombines TRBV7-3 with TRBJ2-2; 9 bases are a match to TRBD2. The CDR3 sequence is 15 residues long. V shed 5 bases, J shed 4 bases, and the junction held 5 bases outside the gene matches. The germline gives CDR1 SGHTA, CDR2 FQGTGA. CDR3 sequence: CASSPVAGVTGELFF. The CDR3, as DNA: TGTGCCAGCAGCCCAGTAGCGGGGGTCACCGGGGAGCTGTTTTTT.

This clonotype was seen a handful of times. CDR3 nucleotides: TGCAGTGCAGGGGAGGGCGTCTTTTCCTACGAGCAGTACTTC. Protein: CSAGEGVFSYEQYF. This chain connects TRBV20-1 to TRBJ2-7, with 7 bases matching TRBD2. Looked up from germline, CDR1 is DFQATT and CDR2 is SNEGSKA (reference sequence). V trimming: 6 bases; J trimming: 1 base; junction bases outside the gene matches: 9. The CDR3 length is 14 residues.

The chain has TRBV7-2 and TRBJ2-7, with 11 positions matching TRBD2. There are 19 residues in the CDR3. CDR1 SGHTA and CDR2 FQGNSA come from the germline V gene. V lost 4 bases and J lost 4; bases outside the gene matches: 18. In DNA, the CDR3 is TGTGCCAGCAGCTCCACCGTAGCGGGAGGGCCGGACGCTCCTTACGAGCAGTACTTC. It translates to CASSSTVAGGPDAPYEQYF.

This clonotype was observed a few times. This rearrangement joins TRBV7-6 to TRBJ2-7; possible D gene TRBD2, 6 bases. The V and J ends lost 1 base and 3 bases respectively, with 19 bases between them. The CDR3 has 17 amino acids. CDR1 is SGHVS and CDR2 is FNYEAQ in the germline V gene. For the CDR3, the DNA is TGTGCCAGCAGCTTAGGAGGTGGGGACTTAATTAACTACGAGCAGTACTTC. Encoded protein: CASSLGGGDLINYEQYF.

In its sample, this clonotype was seen many times. The rearrangement links TRBV19 to TRBJ1-1; TRBD1 is a possible D gene (6 bases). Germline V gene data show CDR1 as LNHDA and CDR2 as SQIVND (reference sequence). The CDR3 extends over 14 amino acids. V lost 5 bases and J 5 bases, leaving 15 bases between the germline ends. CDR3 amino acids: CASSLQGPTTEAFF. The CDR3 nucleotides are TGTGCCAGTAGTTTACAGGGTCCAACGACTGAAGCTTTCTTT. Drawing the rest from reference TRBV19 and TRBJ1-1, the complete variable domain is DGGITQSPKYLFRKEGQNVTLSCEQNLNHDAMYWYRQDPGQGLRLIYYSQIVNDFQKGDIAEGYSVSREKKESFPLTVTSAQKNPTAFYLCASSLQGPTTEAFFGQGTRLTVV.